This is a list of T cell receptor beta chains from one sample in a study of T cells after yellow fever vaccination. TCRdb called the 5' RACE reads again in MiXCR, with one record for every CDR3 protein. The sample carries a few hundred thousand distinct CDR3 sequences, around 3.6% recorded once. The starting material was PBMCs, obtained on the day of the yellow fever booster vaccination. The receptors originated from a man between 18 and 29 years old who received the YFV17D yellow fever vaccine. CDR3s leave out the opening cysteine and the closing phenylalanine or tryptophan. A D gene is named only where the DNA matches it firmly.

J | D | V | CDR3
TRBJ2-2 | - | TRBV5-1 | ASKQTNTGELF
TRBJ1-4 | - | TRBV5-1 | ASSFLRFHGVEKLF
TRBJ2-3 | - | TRBV15 | ATSGAGRTDTQY
TRBJ2-2 | - | TRBV12-3/TRBV12-4 | ASFKTGATGELF
TRBJ2-3 | - | TRBV7-2 | ASSLEGRGLATQY
TRBJ1-1 | - | TRBV7-3 | ASSLGGGMNTEAF
TRBJ1-2 | TRBD1 | TRBV4-3 | ASSLSTGGNYGYT
TRBJ2-2 | - | TRBV5-1 | ASSTATTNTGELF
TRBJ1-1 | - | TRBV5-1 | ASSLLFRGEGTEAF
TRBJ1-1 | - | TRBV20-1 | SARGEAGRTEAF
TRBJ2-2 | TRBD1 | TRBV7-7 | ASSSGTGAELF
TRBJ2-1 | - | TRBV20-1 | SARAGVYNEQF
TRBJ2-2 | TRBD2 | TRBV6-5 | ASSYFAGGPPGELF
TRBJ1-1 | - | TRBV12-3/TRBV12-4 | ASSTRTEFEAF
TRBJ2-1 | - | TRBV4-3 | ASSQGTGSGYYNEQF
TRBJ1-1 | - | TRBV20-1 | SAARDGPNTEAF
TRBJ2-3 | - | TRBV20-1 | SASYGTDTQY
TRBJ2-3 | TRBD2 | TRBV6-5 | ASSWLPGGQGTQY
TRBJ2-2 | TRBD1 | TRBV20-1 | SARVATGDTGELF
TRBJ2-5 | TRBD1 | TRBV5-4 | ASSLRTGETQY
TRBJ2-2 | TRBD1 | TRBV12-3/TRBV12-4 | ASRPGQGTGELF
TRBJ2-2 | - | TRBV5-1 | ASSFPGPGELF
TRBJ1-1 | - | TRBV20-1 | SARDRRGRTEAF
TRBJ2-5 | - | TRBV20-1 | SAILVAGETQY
TRBJ2-3 | TRBD2 | TRBV4-1 | ASSQEAGALTDTQY
TRBJ2-3 | - | TRBV7-3 | ASSLTGLTTDTQY
TRBJ2-5 | - | TRBV7-3 | ASSLRLMETQY
TRBJ2-6 | TRBD1 | TRBV6-2/TRBV6-3 | ASSFTIGTGQRSGANVLT
TRBJ2-1 | - | TRBV7-6 | ASSLSGGTYNEQF
TRBJ1-1 | - | TRBV20-1 | SAGTTNTEAF
TRBJ2-1 | - | TRBV4-3 | ASSQNLAGEQF
TRBJ2-6 | TRBD1 | TRBV27 | ASSLFHQGAGANVLT
TRBJ1-1 | - | TRBV7-9 | ASTPREDTEAF
TRBJ1-2 | TRBD1 | TRBV2 | ASSVFDRGRDGYT
TRBJ1-2 | TRBD1 | TRBV5-1 | ASSLGFGTAYGYT
TRBJ2-3 | TRBD1 | TRBV5-8 | ASSSRTGFDTQY
TRBJ2-2 | - | TRBV7-3 | ASSLLPGSYTGELF
TRBJ1-1 | - | TRBV7-2 | ASSPGSWGTTEAF
TRBJ2-1 | - | TRBV25-1 | ASSELRPGWDEQF